This is a list of T cell receptor beta chains from one sample in a study of T cell changes during pregnancy in multiple sclerosis. Data came from immunoSEQ multiplex PCR; TCRdb stores just in-frame clones and leaves some out. The sample yields roughly 90,000 clones, about 94% seen once. The material was peripheral blood, obtained in the third trimester of pregnancy. Receptors were obtained from a female donor with multiple sclerosis, enrolled in a pregnancy study. Both conserved end residues are part of each CDR3.

CASSKDRGHGGELFF,TRBJ2-2,TRBV25-1
CASSPYPNEQFF,TRBJ2-1,TRBV5-8
CASSVTGEGVQFF,TRBJ2-1,TRBV19
CASKGLAGPYNEQFF,TRBJ2-1,TRBV2
CASSSKLGQGPYNEQFF,TRBJ2-1,TRBV27
CASSIEGSGSGYNEQFF,TRBJ2-1,TRBV19
CASSQERREGLYEQFF,TRBJ2-1,TRBV4-3
CASSVDGSGPTDTQYF,TRBJ2-3,TRBV9
CASRSRSGPYNEQFF,TRBJ2-1,TRBV11-1
CASSFDRGRKLFF,TRBJ1-4,TRBV19
CASSQKKHDRGGQPQHF,TRBJ1-5,TRBV27
CASSLLGANEQFF,TRBJ2-1,TRBV5-1
CASSFSAGELFF,TRBJ2-2,TRBV27
CASSFQVLVTGELFF,TRBJ2-2,TRBV5-1
CASSEISGSGGEQFF,TRBJ2-1,TRBV2
CASSRLTGVSYNEQFF,TRBJ2-1,TRBV7-9
CACDRDFYEQYF,TRBJ2-7,TRBV30
CASRSRDYPTDTQYF,TRBJ2-3,TRBV28
CAITSLAGGTQYF,TRBJ2-5,TRBV10-3
CASSTPGGDSPNTEAFF,TRBJ1-1,TRBV21-1
CSVSGTYEQYF,TRBJ2-7,TRBV29-1
CASSFSSRGEKLFF,TRBJ1-4,TRBV28
CASSRNRGSGYGYTF,TRBJ1-2,TRBV14
CASSPRPGSSYEQYF,TRBJ2-7,TRBV27
CASSQVGQGTLREKLFF,TRBJ1-4,TRBV14
CASRRQGGTYEQYF,TRBJ2-7,TRBV10-2
CASSELPLSEYPNGGEQFF,TRBJ2-1,TRBV2
CASSPIEQGYGYTF,TRBJ1-2,TRBV18
CASSPFLAGVNEQFF,TRBJ2-1,TRBV18
CASRKREGGLETQYF,TRBJ2-5,TRBV27
CASSQDLAGHYEQYF,TRBJ2-7,TRBV4-1
CASSLEASGRVGSYNEQFF,TRBJ2-1,TRBV5-1
CAAGSENTIYF,TRBJ1-3,TRBV11-3
CASSFGGTGELFF,TRBJ2-2,TRBV7-9
CASRTTGKGYTF,TRBJ1-2,TRBV6-5
CASSSGTGASPLHF,TRBJ1-6,TRBV5-6
CASSLGLAGPDTQYF,TRBJ2-3,TRBV5-1
CASRGTHQGGGQPQHF,TRBJ1-5,TRBV27
CASSIGGQGAPNTGELFF,TRBJ2-2,TRBV19
CSAVPTIDNEQFF,TRBJ2-1,TRBV29-1
CASSVLLAGHNEQFF,TRBJ2-1,TRBV2
CASSLGAGAYEQYF,TRBJ2-7,TRBV27
CASQIAGERQETQYF,TRBJ2-5,TRBV28
CASSPSGGRHNEQFF,TRBJ2-1,TRBV28
CASSLGTSGIRQYF,TRBJ2-7,TRBV27
CATRPGTGVSNEQFF,TRBJ2-1,TRBV15
CASSLPGTSGYEQYF,TRBJ2-7,TRBV28
CASSIVGSRGADTQYF,TRBJ2-3,TRBV19
CARIPRRVAYNEQFF,TRBJ2-1,TRBV6-4